These T cell receptor beta chains were read from a single sample in a study of blood T cell repertoires in COVID-19. TCRdb's table, derived via immunoSEQ multiplex PCR, lists solely in-frame clones and lacks some. The table records roughly 100,000 clones, roughly 87% of them present only once. Material: peripheral blood. These receptors were obtained from a human donor in a cohort sampled during active COVID-19. The CDR3 runs from the conserved cysteine through the conserved F or W. The order of the fields is J gene, D gene, CDR3 length, clone size, V gene, CDR3 DNA, CDR3 protein. A D gene is named only where the DNA matches it firmly. The size of a clone is reported for some rows only, either as once, few or many, or as a class for expanded clones.

TRBJ2-1 | NA | 15 | NA | TRBV10-2 | TGCGCCAGCGGATGGCCGGGCGGGATTAACAATGAGCAGTTCTTC | CASGWPGGINNEQFF
TRBJ1-1 | NA | 14 | NA | TRBV9 | TGTGCCAGCAGCGCACGAACAGCGAACACTGAAGCTTTCTTT | CASSARTANTEAFF
TRBJ2-5 | TRBD2 | 16 | NA | TRBV7-2 | TGTGCCAGCAGCTTAGACCTTAGCGGGGGGTTAGAGACCCAGTACTTC | CASSLDLSGGLETQYF
TRBJ2-7 | NA | 16 | NA | TRBV14 | TGTGCCAGCAGCCAACCCCGACGGGGGAGGGGGTACGAGCAGTACTTC | CASSQPRRGRGYEQYF
TRBJ1-1 | NA | 16 | NA | TRBV3-1/TRBV3-2 | TGTGCCAGCAGCCGCGCCCTAGGCTCGATGAACACTGAAGCTTTCTTT | CASSRALGSMNTEAFF
TRBJ1-6 | NA | 12 | NA | TRBV2 | TGTGCAGTCGGACGGGGGAATTCACCCCTCCACTTT | CAVGRGNSPLHF
TRBJ2-1 | TRBD2 | 16 | NA | TRBV6-1 | TGTGCCAGCAGTGAATTCGAAGCGGGAACGGGAAATGAGCAGTTCTTC | CASSEFEAGTGNEQFF
TRBJ2-5 | NA | 15 | NA | TRBV5-1 | TGCGCCAGCAGCTTGAGGCAGGCCATTGAAGAGACCCAGTACTTC | CASSLRQAIEETQYF
TRBJ2-5 | TRBD2 | 14 | NA | TRBV6-5 | TGTGCCAGCAAAGGACTAGCGGTTCAAGAGACCCAGTACTTC | CASKGLAVQETQYF
TRBJ2-7 | TRBD1 | 14 | NA | TRBV4-1 | TGCGCCAGCAGCCTCCGGGACAGCTCCTACGAGCAGTACTTC | CASSLRDSSYEQYF
TRBJ2-2 | NA | 18 | NA | TRBV27 | TGTGCCAGCAGACACCTAGCGTACTCGCGGTCGAACACCGGGGAGCTGTTTTTT | CASRHLAYSRSNTGELFF
TRBJ2-7 | NA | 12 | NA | TRBV28 | TGTGCCAGCAGCCTCCCTCAGGGGGAGCAGTACTTC | CASSLPQGEQYF
TRBJ1-5 | NA | 15 | NA | TRBV23-1 | TGCGCCAGCAGCCAGACAAATTATAGCAATCAGCCCCAGCATTTT | CASSQTNYSNQPQHF
TRBJ1-1 | TRBD1 | 16 | once | TRBV7-3 | TGTGCCAGCGCCTCGTCAGGGGGGATGGTTGGCACTGAAGCTTTCTTT | CASASSGGMVGTEAFF
TRBJ1-4 | NA | 17 | many | TRBV7-9 | TGTGCCAGCAGCTTAGCCAGGGCGACGGCTACTAATGAAAAACTGTTTTTT | CASSLARATATNEKLFF
TRBJ1-5 | TRBD1 | 16 | NA | TRBV28 | TGTGCCAGCAGTTTAATGGGTCAGGGGGACGGTCAGCCCCAGCATTTT | CASSLMGQGDGQPQHF
TRBJ1-6 | TRBD1 | 16 | NA | TRBV2 | TGTGCCAGCAGCGATGCGGGACAGGGGGCTAATTCACCCCTCCACTTT | CASSDAGQGANSPLHF
TRBJ2-7 | TRBD2 | 15 | NA | TRBV7-9 | TGTGCCAGCAGCCGACGCTCTAGCGGGGCCTACGAGCAGTACTTC | CASSRRSSGAYEQYF
TRBJ2-2 | NA | 16 | NA | TRBV6-5 | TGTGCCAGCAGTTACTCGCTTCAGGGAAACACCGGGGAGCTGTTTTTT | CASSYSLQGNTGELFF
TRBJ1-2 | NA | 15 | NA | TRBV28 | TGTGCCAGCACCCCGCCGTCGGGTTTGCACGGCGGCTACACCTTC | CASTPPSGLHGGYTF
TRBJ2-2 | TRBD1 | 15 | NA | TRBV5-1 | TGCGCCAGCAGCTGGGGACAGCCGAACACCGGGGAGCTGTTTTTT | CASSWGQPNTGELFF
TRBJ2-3 | NA | 14 | NA | TRBV7-3 | TGTGCCAGCAGCTCCATGGGAGGGGGAGATACGCAGTATTTT | CASSSMGGGDTQYF
TRBJ1-3 | TRBD1 | 16 | once | TRBV7-9 | TGTGCCAGCAGCTTAGTCGGACAGGGGGCTGGAAACACCATATATTTT | CASSLVGQGAGNTIYF
TRBJ2-7 | NA | 13 | NA | TRBV2 | TGTGCCAGCAGTCCCCAGGGGATCTACGAGCAGTACTTC | CASSPQGIYEQYF
TRBJ2-1 | TRBD1 | 16 | NA | TRBV3-1/TRBV3-2 | TGTGCCAGCAGCCAGGAAGGGACAGGGAGGTATGATGAGCAGTTCTTC | CASSQEGTGRYDEQFF
TRBJ2-5 | NA | 16 | NA | TRBV7-3 | TGTGCCAGCAGCCGATCGAGGGCAGGGGCCCAAGAGACCCAGTACTTC | CASSRSRAGAQETQYF
TRBJ2-7 | TRBD1 | 15 | NA | TRBV5-4 | TGTGCCAGCAGCGATCGACAGAGGGGGCCCTACGAGCAGTACTTC | CASSDRQRGPYEQYF
TRBJ2-7 | TRBD1 | 14 | NA | TRBV6-5 | TGTGCCAGTCAAGAAGACAGGGGGCCCAACGAGCAGTACTTC | CASQEDRGPNEQYF
TRBJ2-2 | NA | 17 | NA | TRBV10-3 | TGTGCCATCAGTCCTCTTGATATCGGCAGACAAGGCGGGGAGCTGTTTTTT | CAISPLDIGRQGGELFF
TRBJ1-6 | NA | 13 | NA | TRBV21-1 | TGTGCCAGCCGAGACAGGGCGGACTCACCCCTCCACTTT | CASRDRADSPLHF
TRBJ1-3 | TRBD1 | 15 | NA | TRBV3-1/TRBV3-2 | TGTGCCAGCAGCCAAGAACAGGGGGCGAGAAACACCATATATTTT | CASSQEQGARNTIYF
TRBJ1-5 | NA | 18 | NA | TRBV3-1/TRBV3-2 | TGTGCCAGCAGCCAAGATCTAGGGAGACGCCCTAGCAATCAGCCCCAGCATTTT | CASSQDLGRRPSNQPQHF
TRBJ1-3 | NA | 15 | few | TRBV2 | TGTGCCAGCAGTGTAGCAGGGGAAATTGGAAACACCATATATTTT | CASSVAGEIGNTIYF
TRBJ2-7 | TRBD2 | 17 | NA | TRBV7-8 | TGTGCCAGCAGCTTATTGGAGGCTAGCGGGTTCTCCTACGAGCAGTACTTC | CASSLLEASGFSYEQYF
TRBJ2-3 | TRBD2 | 16 | NA | TRBV4-1 | TGCGCCAGCAGCCAATGGACTAGCGGGAACACAGATACGCAGTATTTT | CASSQWTSGNTDTQYF
TRBJ2-7 | TRBD2 | 15 | NA | TRBV28 | TGTGCCAGCAGCCTTAGCGGGAGCCTACGTGGGAAGCAGTACTTC | CASSLSGSLRGKQYF
TRBJ2-1 | TRBD1 | 16 | few | TRBV3-1/TRBV3-2 | TGTGCCAGCAGCCAAGGGACCGGGACAGGGCATCCTGAGCAGTTCTTC | CASSQGTGTGHPEQFF
TRBJ2-3 | TRBD2 | 15 | NA | TRBV13 | TGTGCCAGCAGCTTAGGCGGACTAGCGGGAGATACGCAGTATTTT | CASSLGGLAGDTQYF
TRBJ2-3 | NA | 14 | NA | TRBV7-3 | TGTGCCAGCAGCCGTCGGGGGAGGACAGATACGCAGTATTTT | CASSRRGRTDTQYF
TRBJ2-7 | TRBD1 | 15 | NA | TRBV13 | TGTGCCAGCAGCTTAACCGGGACAGGGGAATACGAGCAGTACTTC | CASSLTGTGEYEQYF